This T cell receptor (beta chain) was captured by sequencing in a study of CD8+CD57+ T cells in acquired aplastic anemia. Across the whole study: Sorted CD4+ and CD8+ cells yielded 2.5 to 3.5 ug of DNA on average. Roughly 10.8 million reads were obtained on average for healthy donor CD4+ cells. Notes on the study in general: Some 29 shared CD8+ CDR3s appeared highly expressed within patients' immunodominant clones. Patients showed no significant difference from controls in CD8+ Simpson's diversity.

As for this clonotype: Its matching antigen is unknown.

Researchers used genomic DNA as the template to profile TCR beta VDJ and CDR3. TCRdb reanalysed the reads using MiXCR and keeps one entry per CDR3 protein. The data contain 50,000 to 70,000 distinct CDR3 sequences, about 50% of them singletons. The CDR3 is 13 residues long. V trimming: 5 bases; J trimming: 3 bases; junction bases outside the gene matches: 2. Looked up from germline, CDR1 is LNHDA and CDR2 is SQIVND (reference sequence). This receptor was identified in a human donor in good health, serving as a control. The sample comprised sorted CD4+, CD8+, or CD8+CD57+ T cells (not recorded which) from PBMCs. The rearrangement links TRBV19 to TRBJ2-7; 9 bases agree with TRBD1. The CDR3, as DNA: TGTGCCAGTAGTGTGGGACAGGGCTACGAGCAGTACTTC. It translates to CASSVGQGYEQYF. Drawing the rest from reference TRBV19 and TRBJ2-7, the complete variable domain is DGGITQSPKYLFRKEGQNVTLSCEQNLNHDAMYWYRQDPGQGLRLIYYSQIVNDFQKGDIAEGYSVSREKKESFPLTVTSAQKNPTAFYLCASSVGQGYEQYFGPGTRLTVT.